This paragraph covers one T cell receptor (beta chain) sequence. The record originates from a study of T cells after yellow fever vaccination. There are 13 residues in the CDR3. CDR1 MNHEY and CDR2 SMNVEV come from the germline V gene (reference sequence). V lost 5 bases, J lost 7 bases, and 2 bases stayed unmatched. Each CDR3 protein gets one entry after TCRdb re-called the 5' RACE reads with MiXCR. The table records about 320,000 distinct CDR3 sequences, about 10% of them present only once. J is TRBJ2-5 and V is TRBV27; TRBD2 agrees at 12 bases. The sample consisted of CD4+ T cells sorted from PBMCs, taken 45 days after the yellow fever booster vaccination. The receptor's source is a man aged 18 to 30 who received the YFV17D yellow fever vaccine. This CDR3 reads CASSGGLAGTQYF. CDR3 nucleotides: TGTGCCAGCAGTGGGGGACTAGCGGGGACCCAGTACTTC.